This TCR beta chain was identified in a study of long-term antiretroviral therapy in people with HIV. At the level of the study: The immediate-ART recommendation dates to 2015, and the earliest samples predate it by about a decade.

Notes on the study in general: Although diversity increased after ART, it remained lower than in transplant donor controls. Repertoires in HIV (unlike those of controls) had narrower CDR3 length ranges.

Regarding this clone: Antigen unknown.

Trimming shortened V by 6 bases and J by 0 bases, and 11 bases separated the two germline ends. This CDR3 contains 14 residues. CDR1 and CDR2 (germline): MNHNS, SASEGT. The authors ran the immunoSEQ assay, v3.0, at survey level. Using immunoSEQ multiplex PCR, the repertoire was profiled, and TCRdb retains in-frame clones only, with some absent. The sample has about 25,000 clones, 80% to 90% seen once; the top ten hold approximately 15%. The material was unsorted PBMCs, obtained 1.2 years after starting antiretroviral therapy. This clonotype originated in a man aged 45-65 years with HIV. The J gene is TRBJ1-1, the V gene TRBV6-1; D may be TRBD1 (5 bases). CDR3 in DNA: TGTGCCAGCAGGGTGACAGCTCTGAACACTGAAGCTTTCTTT. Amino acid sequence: CASRVTALNTEAFF.